This T cell receptor beta chain was sequenced during a study of T cells after yellow fever vaccination. This clonotype was detected a few times. CDR1 and CDR2 from the germline V gene are MNHEY and SVGAGI. The CDR3 length is 12 residues. Trimming removed 5 bases at V and 11 bases at J, with 15 bases between. In TCRdb, the 5' RACE reads were re-called with MiXCR into one record per CDR3 protein. Of some 670,000 distinct CDR3 sequences listed, approximately 13% are singletons. This specimen was PBMCs, taken on the day of the yellow fever booster vaccination. The rearrangement joins TRBV6-5 to TRBJ1-1; TRBD1 might be the D (6 bases). The clonotype originates from a man aged 25 to 45 who received the YFV17D yellow fever vaccine. CDR3 sequence (DNA): TGTGCCAGCAGTCTGGAGGGGGTGTGGGCTTTCTTT. It translates to CASSLEGVWAFF.